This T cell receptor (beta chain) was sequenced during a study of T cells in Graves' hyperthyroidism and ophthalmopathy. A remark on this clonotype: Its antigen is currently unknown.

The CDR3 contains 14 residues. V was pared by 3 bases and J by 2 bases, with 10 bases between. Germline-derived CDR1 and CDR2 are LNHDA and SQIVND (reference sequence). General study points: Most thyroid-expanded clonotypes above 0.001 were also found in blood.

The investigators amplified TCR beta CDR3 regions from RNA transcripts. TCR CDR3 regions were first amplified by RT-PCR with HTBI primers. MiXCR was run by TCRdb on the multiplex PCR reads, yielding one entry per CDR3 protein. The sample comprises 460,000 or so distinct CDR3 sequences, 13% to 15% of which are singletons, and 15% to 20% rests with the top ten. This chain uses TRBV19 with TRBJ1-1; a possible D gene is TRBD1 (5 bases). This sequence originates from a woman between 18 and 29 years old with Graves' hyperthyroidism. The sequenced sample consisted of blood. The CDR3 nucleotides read TGTGCCAGTAGTATTTGGGACCACAACACTGAAGCTTTCTTT. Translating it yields CASSIWDHNTEAFF.